The T cell receptor beta chain described here comes from a study of type 1 regulatory T cells. TCRdb reanalysed the reads using MiXCR and keeps one entry per CDR3 protein. This table has about 68,000 distinct CDR3 sequences, 55% to 80% appearing once. With respect to this clonotype: Its antigen remains unidentified.

From germline, CDR1 is DFQATT and CDR2 SNEGSKA (reference sequence). The length of the CDR3 is 15 residues. V lost 2 bases to trimming and J lost 3 bases; unmatched junction nucleotides: 3. Material: cultured T cells, either the whole culture or a sorted T cell fraction (not recorded which). As to subset: Tr1-enriched cell product generated in vitro against host alloantigens. This clonotype was obtained from a human donor in good health. The chain is built from TRBV20-1 and TRBJ2-2; 10 nucleotides agree with TRBD2. The CDR3 is CSARLAGVYTGELFF. Written as DNA, the CDR3 is TGCAGTGCTAGACTAGCGGGAGTTTACACCGGGGAGCTGTTTTTT.